Below are 3 T cell receptor beta chains sequenced from a single sample in a study of blood T cell repertoires in COVID-19. The method was immunoSEQ multiplex PCR; TCRdb's version includes in-frame clones alone and lacks a portion of them. The data hold approximately 460,000 clones, with 89% observed a single time. Sequencing was carried out using peripheral blood. The receptors were sampled from a man between 18 and 35 years old with COVID-19, enrolled during active disease.

The rearrangement joins TRBV24-1 to TRBJ1-1; tentatively, D is TRBD1 (5 bases). Between the trimmed V and J ends, which lost 5 bases and 5 bases, there was a span of 14 bases. Germline V gene sequence: CDR1 KGHDR, CDR2 SFDVKD. The length of the CDR3 is 14 residues. CDR3 in amino acids: CATSATGRPTEAFF. In nucleotides, the CDR3 is TGTGCCACCAGTGCTACAGGTCGTCCGACTGAAGCTTTCTTT.

This clone has only one observation. The CDR3 region is CASGQQETQYF. The DNA of the CDR3 is TGTGCCAGCGGACAGCAAGAGACCCAGTACTTC. The rearrangement joins TRBV9 to TRBJ2-5; maybe TRBD1 (6 bases). Germline V CDR1 and CDR2: SGDLS, YYNGEE. V lost 7 bases and J 2 bases, leaving 6 bases between the germline ends. The CDR3 is made up of 11 amino acids.

For this clone: This specimen includes other DNA sequences encoding the same CDR3. The chain employs TRBV27 and TRBJ1-1; D ambiguous. Looked up from germline, CDR1 is MNHEY and CDR2 is SMNVEV (reference sequence). This CDR3 contains 13 residues. Trimming took 5 bases from V and 1 from J, leaving 8 bases between them. The DNA of the CDR3 is TGTGCCAGCAGTCTGCAAGCGAACACTGAAGCTTTCTTT. It translates to CASSLQANTEAFF.